The next 9 T cell receptor beta chains were all read from a single sample in a study of immune evolution from preneoplasia to lung adenocarcinoma. Produced via immunoSEQ multiplex PCR; TCRdb's table is partial and in-frame only. Of about 7,000 clones in the sample, under 85% are singletons; the top ten hold 15% to 20%. Sequencing was performed on FFPE adjacent normal lung tissue. The receptors were gathered from a person aged 65 to 79 with lung adenocarcinoma.

The genes are TRBV27 and TRBJ2-6, with D tentatively TRBD1 (6 bases). In germline, CDR1 is MNHEY, CDR2 SMNVEV (reference sequence). The CDR3 spans 16 residues. V gave up 5 bases and J gave up 0 bases, with 11 bases separating them. The CDR3: CASSHTGSSGANVLTF. For the CDR3, the DNA is TGTGCCAGCAGTCATACAGGGAGCTCTGGGGCCAACGTCCTGACTTTC.

This sequence joins TRBV28 and TRBJ1-2; 9 bases match TRBD1. In germline, CDR1 is MDHEN, CDR2 SYDVKM. V was clipped by 1 base and J by 3 bases; unmatched bases: 9. CDR3 size: 17 residues. Here the CDR3 reads CASSLFGTGYPYYGYTF. CDR3 nucleotides: TGTGCCAGCAGTTTATTCGGGACAGGGTACCCCTACTATGGCTACACCTTC.

This chain uses TRBV5-8 with TRBJ1-2; D is unclear. CDR1 is SGHTS, CDR2 YDEGEE, per germline. Trimming removed 3 bases from V and 4 bases from J, with 10 bases in between. CDR3 length equals 13 residues. The CDR3 sequence is CASSYYQAYGYTF. The CDR3 DNA reads as TGTGCCAGCAGCTATTACCAAGCCTATGGCTACACCTTC. Based on the CDR3 plus reference TRBV5-8 and TRBJ1-2, the full variable domain is EAGVTQSPTHLIKTRGQQATLRCSPISGHTSVYWYQQALGLGLQFLLWYDEGEERNRGNFPPRFSGRQFPNYSSELNVNALELEDSALYLCASSYYQAYGYTFGSGTRLTVV.

The chain uses TRBV28 and TRBJ1-1, with D possibly TRBD1 on 5 matching bases. The germline gives CDR1 MDHEN, CDR2 SYDVKM. This CDR3 is 16 amino acids long. The V and J ends lost 7 bases and 1 base respectively, with 19 bases between them. The CDR3 coding sequence is TGTGCCAGCATTCCCCCACTAGGGACCGCGAACACTGAAGCTTTCTTT. The encoded protein is CASIPPLGTANTEAFF.

The chain links TRBV10-3 to TRBJ1-6, with 7 bases lining up with TRBD1. Unmatched junction bases numbered 6, after V lost 6 bases and J lost 7 bases. The germline V gene has CDR1 ENHRY and CDR2 SYGVKD. This CDR3 contains 14 residues. The CDR3 DNA follows: TGTGCCATCAGATCCGGGACAGAGAATTCACCCCTCCACTTT. This sequence encodes CAIRSGTENSPLHF.

The rearrangement uses TRBV6-1 and TRBJ2-2, with no clear D. CDR1 and CDR2 from the germline V gene are MNHNS and SASEGT. CDR3 length: 13 amino acids. V was pared by 8 bases and J by 6 bases, with 13 bases between. The CDR3 is CASSSRLAGELFF. The DNA for the CDR3 is TGTGCCAGCTCTTCTCGGTTGGCCGGGGAGCTGTTTTTT.

This clone was seen more than once but under ten times. The chain has TRBV7-2 and TRBJ1-5; 7 nucleotides line up with TRBD1. Unmatched junction bases numbered 8, after V lost 2 bases and J lost 4 bases. The CDR3 length is 16 residues. The germline V gene encodes CDR1 SGHTA and CDR2 FQGNSA. In nucleotides, the CDR3 is TGTGCCAGCAGCTTACAATCCGGGACAGTTAATCAGCCCCAGCATTTT. This translates into CASSLQSGTVNQPQHF.

The V call is TRBV19, the J call TRBJ2-7; 9 positions agree with TRBD2. Trimming took 9 bases from V and 4 from J; bases not matched to a gene: 13. The CDR3 runs 15 residues. Per germline, CDR1 LNHDA and CDR2 SQIVND (reference sequence). The DNA for the CDR3 is TGTGCCAGCAAGTACTCGGGACTAGCCGCTTACGAGCAGTACTTC. Its protein is CASKYSGLAAYEQYF.

This clone was counted only a few times. V usage is TRBV6-1 and J usage is TRBJ1-5, with 7 bases lining up with TRBD1. The junction had 2 bases not matched to a gene; V was cut back by 4 bases and J by 5 bases. Germline V gives CDR1 MNHNS, CDR2 SASEGT. The CDR3 consists of 13 residues. The CDR3 spells CASSGDSDQPQHF. The CDR3 bases are TGTGCCAGCAGTGGGGACAGCGATCAGCCCCAGCATTTT.